Listed below are T cell receptor beta chains from one sample, sequenced in a study of blood T cell repertoires in COVID-19. Repertoires were generated with immunoSEQ multiplex PCR, while TCRdb's copy carries only in-frame clones and drops some. The sample holds roughly 20,000 clones; about four fifths are singletons and the top ten take about 6.3%. The sequencing input was peripheral blood. The receptors stem from a human donor in a cohort sampled during active COVID-19. The CDR3 runs from the conserved cysteine through the conserved F or W. Fields, in order: CDR3 DNA, CDR3 protein, clone size, J gene, D gene, V gene. D genes are given only for firm matches. Expanded clones get a size class; other rows say once, few or many, or leave the size out.

DNA: TGTGCCAGCAGTTCGATGGACAGGGCTTGGGAGGCCAAAAACATTCAGTACTTC
CDR3: CASSSMDRAWEAKNIQYF
size: .
J: TRBJ2-4
D: TRBD1
V: TRBV6-7

DNA: TGCAGTGCTAGTTCCGGGGCGGGAGAGCAGTACTTC
CDR3: CSASSGAGEQYF
size: once
J: TRBJ2-7
D: .
V: TRBV20-1

DNA: TGTGCCTGGAGTCGGTGGGAGGGGTCGAAGACTGAAGCTTTCTTT
CDR3: CAWSRWEGSKTEAFF
size: few
J: TRBJ1-1
D: .
V: TRBV30

DNA: TGTGCCAGCAGTTGGGAGACTAGCGGGTCATTGGCAGATACGCAGTATTTT
CDR3: CASSWETSGSLADTQYF
size: .
J: TRBJ2-3
D: TRBD2
V: TRBV6-2/TRBV6-3

DNA: TGTGCCAGCAGCTTTCGGACAATGTACCAAGAGACCCAGTACTTC
CDR3: CASSFRTMYQETQYF
size: .
J: TRBJ2-5
D: .
V: TRBV13

DNA: TGTGCCAGCAGCCACAGAGGTGGCAGGGGGAACGAAGCTTTCTTT
CDR3: CASSHRGGRGNEAFF
size: .
J: TRBJ1-1
D: TRBD1
V: TRBV7-2

DNA: TGTGCCAGCAGCCAACTTAGGACAGGGAGCTATGGCTACACCTTC
CDR3: CASSQLRTGSYGYTF
size: .
J: TRBJ1-2
D: TRBD1
V: TRBV3-1/TRBV3-2

DNA: TGCAGCGTTACCGGGGCAGGGGGCAAGTACGAGCAGTACTTC
CDR3: CSVTGAGGKYEQYF
size: .
J: TRBJ2-7
D: TRBD1
V: TRBV29-1

DNA: TGTGCCAGTAGCCGTCGAACAGGGATCGAGGATGAGCAGTTCTTC
CDR3: CASSRRTGIEDEQFF
size: few
J: TRBJ2-1
D: .
V: TRBV19

DNA: TGTGCCAGCAGAACGGGACTCGACTACGAGCAGTACTTC
CDR3: CASRTGLDYEQYF
size: .
J: TRBJ2-7
D: .
V: TRBV5-4

DNA: TGTGCCAGAAGCCGTAGGGGACTAGCGTCCTACAATGAGCAGTTCTTC
CDR3: CARSRRGLASYNEQFF
size: .
J: TRBJ2-1
D: TRBD2
V: TRBV5-3

DNA: TGTGCCAGCTCACTGTCAGGGAACTATGGCTACACCTTC
CDR3: CASSLSGNYGYTF
size: .
J: TRBJ1-2
D: .
V: TRBV5-6

DNA: TGTGCCAGCAGTACCGACAGGGTGACCACTGAAGCTTTCTTT
CDR3: CASSTDRVTTEAFF
size: few
J: TRBJ1-1
D: TRBD1
V: TRBV6-5

DNA: TGCGCCAGCAGCCAAGATTTTGATTCAGGGGTGGAAGGCTACACCTTC
CDR3: CASSQDFDSGVEGYTF
size: medium-sized
J: TRBJ1-2
D: .
V: TRBV4-3

DNA: TGTGCCACCAGTGCGCAGGGAGGCGGAAAACTGTTTTTT
CDR3: CATSAQGGGKLFF
size: .
J: TRBJ1-4
D: .
V: TRBV24-1

DNA: TGTGCCAGCAAACGGGGGAACTATGGCTACACCTTC
CDR3: CASKRGNYGYTF
size: .
J: TRBJ1-2
D: .
V: TRBV28

DNA: TGTGCCAGTAGTACTATACTTAGCGGGGGGGCCTATCATACGCAGTATTTT
CDR3: CASSTILSGGAYHTQYF
size: .
J: TRBJ2-3
D: TRBD2
V: TRBV19

DNA: TGTGCCAGCAGCTCCCACAGTTCGACAGGGGGAGAGACCCAGTACTTC
CDR3: CASSSHSSTGGETQYF
size: .
J: TRBJ2-5
D: TRBD1
V: TRBV7-2